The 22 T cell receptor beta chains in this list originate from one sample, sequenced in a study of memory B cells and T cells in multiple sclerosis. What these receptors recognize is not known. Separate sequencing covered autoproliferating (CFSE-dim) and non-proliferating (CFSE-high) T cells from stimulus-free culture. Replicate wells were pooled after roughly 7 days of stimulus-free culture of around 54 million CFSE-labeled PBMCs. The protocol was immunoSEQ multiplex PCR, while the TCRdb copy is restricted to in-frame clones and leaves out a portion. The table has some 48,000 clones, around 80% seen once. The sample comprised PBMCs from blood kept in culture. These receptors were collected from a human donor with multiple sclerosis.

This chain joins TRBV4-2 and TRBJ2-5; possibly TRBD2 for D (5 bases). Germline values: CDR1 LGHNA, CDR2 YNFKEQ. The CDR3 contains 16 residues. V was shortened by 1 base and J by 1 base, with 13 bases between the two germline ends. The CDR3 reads CASSQVSASSQETQYF. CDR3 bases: TGTGCCAGCAGCCAAGTTAGCGCTAGCAGCCAAGAGACCCAGTACTTC.

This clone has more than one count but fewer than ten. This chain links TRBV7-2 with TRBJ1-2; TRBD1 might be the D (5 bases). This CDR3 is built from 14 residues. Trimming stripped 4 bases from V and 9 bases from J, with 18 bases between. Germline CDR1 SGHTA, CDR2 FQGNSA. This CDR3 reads CASSYGTASYSYTF. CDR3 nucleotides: TGTGCCAGCAGCTACGGGACGGCTTCCTACAGCTACACCTTC.

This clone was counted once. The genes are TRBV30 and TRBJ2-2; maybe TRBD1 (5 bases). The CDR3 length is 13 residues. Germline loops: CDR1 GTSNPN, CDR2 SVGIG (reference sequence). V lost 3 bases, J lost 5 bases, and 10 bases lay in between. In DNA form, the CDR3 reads TGTGCCTGGAGAATTCAGGGAACCGGGGAGCTGTTTTTT. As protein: CAWRIQGTGELFF.

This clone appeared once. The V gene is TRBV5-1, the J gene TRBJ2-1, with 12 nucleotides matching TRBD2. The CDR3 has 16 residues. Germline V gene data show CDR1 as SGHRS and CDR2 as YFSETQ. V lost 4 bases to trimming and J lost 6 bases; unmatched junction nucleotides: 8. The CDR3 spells CASSQTSGGPGNEQFF. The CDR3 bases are TGCGCCAGCAGCCAAACTAGCGGGGGGCCGGGCAATGAGCAGTTCTTC.

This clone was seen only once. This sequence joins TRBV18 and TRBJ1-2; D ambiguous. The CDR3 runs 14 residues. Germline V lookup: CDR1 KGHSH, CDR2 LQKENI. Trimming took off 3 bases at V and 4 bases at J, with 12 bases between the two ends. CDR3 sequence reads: CASSPDRLAYGYTF. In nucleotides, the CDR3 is TGTGCCAGCTCACCGGACCGACTCGCCTATGGCTACACCTTC.

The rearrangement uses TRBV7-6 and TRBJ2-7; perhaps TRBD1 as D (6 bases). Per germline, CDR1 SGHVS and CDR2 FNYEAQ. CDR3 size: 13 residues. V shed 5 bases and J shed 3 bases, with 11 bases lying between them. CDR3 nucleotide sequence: TGTGCCAGCAGCCGGGACATCTACTACGAGCAGTACTTC. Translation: CASSRDIYYEQYF. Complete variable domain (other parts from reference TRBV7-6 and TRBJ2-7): GAGVSQSPRYKVTKRGQDVALRCDPISGHVSLYWYRQALGQGPEFLTYFNYEAQQDKSGLPNDRFSAERPEGSISTLTIQRTEQRDSAMYRCASSRDIYYEQYFGPGTRLTVT.

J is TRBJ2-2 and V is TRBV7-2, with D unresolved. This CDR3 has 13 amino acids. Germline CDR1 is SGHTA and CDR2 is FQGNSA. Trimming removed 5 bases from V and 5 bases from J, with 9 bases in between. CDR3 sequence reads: CASSPPGTGELFF. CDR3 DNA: TGTGCCAGCAGCCCCCCAGGTACCGGGGAGCTGTTTTTT. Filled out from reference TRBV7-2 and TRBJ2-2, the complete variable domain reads GAGVSQSPSNKVTEKGKDVELRCDPISGHTALYWYRQSLGQGLEFLIYFQGNSAPDKSGLPSDRFSAERTGGSVSTLTIQRTQQEDSAVYLCASSPPGTGELFFGEGSRLTVL.

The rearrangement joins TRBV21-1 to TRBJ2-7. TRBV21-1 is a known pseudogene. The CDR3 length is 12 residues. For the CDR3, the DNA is TGTGCCAGCAGCAACCATTACTACGAGCAGTACTTC. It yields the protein CASSNHYYEQYF.

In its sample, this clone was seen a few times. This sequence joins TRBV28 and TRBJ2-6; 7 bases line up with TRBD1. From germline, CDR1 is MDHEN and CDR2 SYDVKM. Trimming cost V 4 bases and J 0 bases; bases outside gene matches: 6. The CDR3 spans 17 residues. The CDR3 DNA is TGTGCCAGCAGTTACGGGGACAGCGACTCTGGGGCCAACGTCCTGACTTTC. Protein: CASSYGDSDSGANVLTF. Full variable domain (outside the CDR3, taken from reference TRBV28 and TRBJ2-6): DVKVTQSSRYLVKRTGEKVFLECVQDMDHENMFWYRQDPGLGLRLIYFSYDVKMKEKGDIPEGYSVSREKKERFSLILESASTNQTSMYLCASSYGDSDSGANVLTFGAGSRLTVL.

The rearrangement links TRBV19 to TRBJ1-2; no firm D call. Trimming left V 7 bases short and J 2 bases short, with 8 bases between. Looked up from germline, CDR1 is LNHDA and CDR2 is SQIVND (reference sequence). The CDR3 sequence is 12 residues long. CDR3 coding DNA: TGTGCCAGTACCCACGGGAACTATGGCTACACCTTC. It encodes CASTHGNYGYTF.

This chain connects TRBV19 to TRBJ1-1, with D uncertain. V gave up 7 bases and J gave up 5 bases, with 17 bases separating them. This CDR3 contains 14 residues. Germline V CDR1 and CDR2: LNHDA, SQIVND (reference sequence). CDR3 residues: CASNAGGGGTEAFF. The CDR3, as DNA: TGTGCCAGTAATGCAGGTGGCGGTGGTACTGAAGCTTTCTTT.

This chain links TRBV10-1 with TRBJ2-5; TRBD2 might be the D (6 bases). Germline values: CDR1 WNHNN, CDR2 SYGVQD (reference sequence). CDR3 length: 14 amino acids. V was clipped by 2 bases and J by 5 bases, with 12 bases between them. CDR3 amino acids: CASSERGGVETQYF. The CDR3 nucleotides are TGCGCCAGCAGTGAGAGGGGAGGCGTGGAGACCCAGTACTTC.

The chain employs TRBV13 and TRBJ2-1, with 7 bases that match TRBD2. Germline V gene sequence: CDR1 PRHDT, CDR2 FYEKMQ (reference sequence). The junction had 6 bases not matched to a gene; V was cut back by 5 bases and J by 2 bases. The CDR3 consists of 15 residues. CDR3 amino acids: CASSLVGLTYNEQFF. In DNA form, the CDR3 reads TGTGCCAGCAGCCTCGTGGGACTAACCTACAATGAGCAGTTCTTC.

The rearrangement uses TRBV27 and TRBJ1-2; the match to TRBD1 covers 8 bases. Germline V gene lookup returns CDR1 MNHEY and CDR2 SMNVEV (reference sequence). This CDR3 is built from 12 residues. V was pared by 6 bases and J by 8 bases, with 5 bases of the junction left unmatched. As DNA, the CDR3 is TGTGCCAGCAGGGACAGGGATATAGGCTACACCTTC. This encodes CASRDRDIGYTF.

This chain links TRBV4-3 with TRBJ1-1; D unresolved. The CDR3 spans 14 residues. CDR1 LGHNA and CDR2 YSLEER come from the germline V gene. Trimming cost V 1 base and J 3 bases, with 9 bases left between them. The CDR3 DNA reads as TGCGCCAGCAGCCAAGCCATCACGGACACTGAAGCTTTCTTT. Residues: CASSQAITDTEAFF.

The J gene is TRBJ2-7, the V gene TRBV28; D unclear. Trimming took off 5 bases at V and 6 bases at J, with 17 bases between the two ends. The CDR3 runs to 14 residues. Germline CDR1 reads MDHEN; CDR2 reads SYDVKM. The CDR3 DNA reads TGTGCCAGCAGTCCAACGGTATATACCTCCGAGCAGTACTTC. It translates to CASSPTVYTSEQYF. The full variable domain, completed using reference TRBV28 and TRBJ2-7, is DVKVTQSSRYLVKRTGEKVFLECVQDMDHENMFWYRQDPGLGLRLIYFSYDVKMKEKGDIPEGYSVSREKKERFSLILESASTNQTSMYLCASSPTVYTSEQYFGPGTRLTVT.

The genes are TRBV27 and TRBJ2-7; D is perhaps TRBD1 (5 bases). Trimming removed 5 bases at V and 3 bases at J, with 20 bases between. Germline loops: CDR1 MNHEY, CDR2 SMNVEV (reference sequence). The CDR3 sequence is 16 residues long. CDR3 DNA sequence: TGTGCCAGCAGTCCCTACTTGGTGGCAGGGAACTACGAGCAGTACTTC. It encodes CASSPYLVAGNYEQYF.

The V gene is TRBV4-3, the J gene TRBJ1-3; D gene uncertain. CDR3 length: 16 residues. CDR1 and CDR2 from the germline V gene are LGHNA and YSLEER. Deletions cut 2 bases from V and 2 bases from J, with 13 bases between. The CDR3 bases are TGCGCCAGCAGCCAACCCCCCCGGGCAGCTGGAAACACCATATATTTT. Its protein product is CASSQPPRAAGNTIYF.

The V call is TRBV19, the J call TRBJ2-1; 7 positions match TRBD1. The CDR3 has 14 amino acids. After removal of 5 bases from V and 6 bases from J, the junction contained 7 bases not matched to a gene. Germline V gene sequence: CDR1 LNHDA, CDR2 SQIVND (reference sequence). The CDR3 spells CASSPDRVLNEQFF. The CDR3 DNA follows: TGTGCCAGTAGTCCCGACAGGGTCCTCAATGAGCAGTTCTTC.

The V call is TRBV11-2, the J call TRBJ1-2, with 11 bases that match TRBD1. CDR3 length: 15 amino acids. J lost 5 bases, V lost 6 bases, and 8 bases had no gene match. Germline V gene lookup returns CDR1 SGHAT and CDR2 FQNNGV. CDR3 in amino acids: CASSQGQGAYYGYTF. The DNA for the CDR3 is TGTGCCAGCAGTCAAGGACAGGGGGCCTATTATGGCTACACCTTC.

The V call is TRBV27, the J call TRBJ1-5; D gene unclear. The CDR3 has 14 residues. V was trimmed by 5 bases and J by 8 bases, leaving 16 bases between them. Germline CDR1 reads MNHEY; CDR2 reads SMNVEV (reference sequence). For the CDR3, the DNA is TGTGCCAGCAGTCTTCGGACGGGCCGAGAGCCCCAGCATTTT. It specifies CASSLRTGREPQHF.

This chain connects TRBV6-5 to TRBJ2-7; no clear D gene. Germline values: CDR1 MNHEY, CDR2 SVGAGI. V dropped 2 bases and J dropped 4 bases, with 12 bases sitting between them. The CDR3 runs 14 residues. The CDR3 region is CASSYKGSWYEQYF. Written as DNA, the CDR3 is TGTGCCAGCAGTTACAAAGGGTCCTGGTACGAGCAGTACTTC.